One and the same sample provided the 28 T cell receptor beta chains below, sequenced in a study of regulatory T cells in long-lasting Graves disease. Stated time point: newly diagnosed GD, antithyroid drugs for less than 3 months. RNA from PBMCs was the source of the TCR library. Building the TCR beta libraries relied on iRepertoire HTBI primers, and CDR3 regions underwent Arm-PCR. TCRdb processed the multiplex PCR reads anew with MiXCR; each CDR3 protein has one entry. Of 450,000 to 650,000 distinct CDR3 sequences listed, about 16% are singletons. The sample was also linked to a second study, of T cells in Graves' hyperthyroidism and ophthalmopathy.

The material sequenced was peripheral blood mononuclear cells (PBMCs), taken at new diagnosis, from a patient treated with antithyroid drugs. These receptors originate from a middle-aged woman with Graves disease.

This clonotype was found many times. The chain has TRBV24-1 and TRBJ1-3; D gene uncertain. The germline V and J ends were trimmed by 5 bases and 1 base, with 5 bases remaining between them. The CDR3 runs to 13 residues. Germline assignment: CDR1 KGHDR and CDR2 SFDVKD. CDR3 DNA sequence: TGTGCCACCAGTGGCGGATCTGGAAACACCATATATTTT. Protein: CATSGGSGNTIYF.

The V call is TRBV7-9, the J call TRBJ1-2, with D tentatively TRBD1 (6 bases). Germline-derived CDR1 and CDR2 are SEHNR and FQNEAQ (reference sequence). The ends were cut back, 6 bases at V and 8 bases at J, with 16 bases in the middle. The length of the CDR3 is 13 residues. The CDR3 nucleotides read TGTGCCAGCAGAGATGGGGGGGCTCGGGGCTACACCTTC. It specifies CASRDGGARGYTF.

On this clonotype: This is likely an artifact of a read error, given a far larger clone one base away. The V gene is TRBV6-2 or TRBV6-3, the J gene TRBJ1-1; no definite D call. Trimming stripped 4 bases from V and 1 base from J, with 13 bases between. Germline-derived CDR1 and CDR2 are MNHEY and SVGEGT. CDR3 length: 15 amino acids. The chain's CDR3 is CASSSLGRTNTEAFF. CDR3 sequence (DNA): TGTGCCAGCAGTTCCCTTGGCAGGACGAACACTGAAGCTTTCTTT.

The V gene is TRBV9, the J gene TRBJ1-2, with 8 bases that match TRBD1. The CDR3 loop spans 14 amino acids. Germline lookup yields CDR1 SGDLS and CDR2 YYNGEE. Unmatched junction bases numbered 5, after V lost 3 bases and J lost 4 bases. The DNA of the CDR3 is TGTGCCAGCAGCGCAGCGACAGGGGTCTATGGCTACACCTTC. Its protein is CASSAATGVYGYTF.

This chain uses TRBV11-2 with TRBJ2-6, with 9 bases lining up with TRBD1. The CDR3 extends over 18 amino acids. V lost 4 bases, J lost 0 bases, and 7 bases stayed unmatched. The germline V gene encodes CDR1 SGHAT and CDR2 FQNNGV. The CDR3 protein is CASSSWTGVISGANVLTF. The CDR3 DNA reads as TGTGCCAGCAGCTCCTGGACAGGGGTAATCTCTGGGGCCAACGTCCTGACTTTC.

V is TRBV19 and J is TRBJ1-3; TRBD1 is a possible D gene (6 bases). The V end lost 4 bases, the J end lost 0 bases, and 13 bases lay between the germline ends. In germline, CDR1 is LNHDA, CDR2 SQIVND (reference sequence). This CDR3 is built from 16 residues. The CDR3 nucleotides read TGTGCCAGTAGTAAAACAGGGAACCCCTCTGGAAACACCATATATTTT. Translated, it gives CASSKTGNPSGNTIYF.

CDR3 sequence: CASSLVQGGGTEAFF. The CDR3 DNA is TGTGCCAGCAGCTTAGTCCAGGGAGGTGGCACTGAAGCTTTCTTT. V usage is TRBV7-9 and J usage is TRBJ1-1, with D perhaps TRBD1 (5 bases). The germline V gene has CDR1 SEHNR and CDR2 FQNEAQ (reference sequence). The CDR3 extends over 15 amino acids. V was clipped by 1 base and J by 4 bases, with 13 bases between them.

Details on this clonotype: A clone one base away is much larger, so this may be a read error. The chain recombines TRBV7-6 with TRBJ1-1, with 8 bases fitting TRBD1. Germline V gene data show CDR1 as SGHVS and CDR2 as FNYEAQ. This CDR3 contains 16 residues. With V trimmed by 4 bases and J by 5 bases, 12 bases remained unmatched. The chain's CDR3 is CASSSRPGQVGTEAFF. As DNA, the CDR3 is TGTGCCAGCAGCTCTCGACCGGGACAGGTGGGGACTGAAGCTTTCTTT.

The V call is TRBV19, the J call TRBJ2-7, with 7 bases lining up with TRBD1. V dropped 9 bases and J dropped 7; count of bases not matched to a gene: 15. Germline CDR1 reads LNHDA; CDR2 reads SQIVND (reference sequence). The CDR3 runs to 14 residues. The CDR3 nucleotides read TGTGCCAGCGAGAGACAGGGCGGATCAAAGGAGCAGTACTTC. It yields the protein CASERQGGSKEQYF.

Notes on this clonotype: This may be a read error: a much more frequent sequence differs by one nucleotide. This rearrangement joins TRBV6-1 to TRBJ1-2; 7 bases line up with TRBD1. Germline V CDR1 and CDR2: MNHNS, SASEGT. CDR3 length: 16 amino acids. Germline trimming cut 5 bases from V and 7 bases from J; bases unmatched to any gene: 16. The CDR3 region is CASSTQGDRQGCGYTF. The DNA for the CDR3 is TGTGCCAGCAGTACCCAAGGGGACCGACAGGGCTGTGGCTACACCTTC.

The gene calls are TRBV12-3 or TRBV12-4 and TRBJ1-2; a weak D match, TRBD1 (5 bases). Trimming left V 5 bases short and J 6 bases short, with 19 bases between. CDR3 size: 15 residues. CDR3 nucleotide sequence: TGTGCCAGCAGTAAATTGACGCAGGGTGTTCATGGCTACACCTTC. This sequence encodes CASSKLTQGVHGYTF.

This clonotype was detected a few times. The CDR3 nucleotides are TGTGCCAGCAGCGTATCAAGACTAGCGGGGCAAGAGACCCAGTACTTC. Translation gives CASSVSRLAGQETQYF. The rearrangement joins TRBV9 to TRBJ2-5; 11 bases line up with TRBD2. Germline assignment: CDR1 SGDLS and CDR2 YYNGEE. V shed 1 base and J 2 bases; nucleotides not matched to a gene: 4. The length of the CDR3 is 16 residues.

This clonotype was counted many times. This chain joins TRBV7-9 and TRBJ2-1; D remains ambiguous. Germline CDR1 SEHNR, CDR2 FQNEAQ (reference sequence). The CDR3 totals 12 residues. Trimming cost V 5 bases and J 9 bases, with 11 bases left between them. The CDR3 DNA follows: TGTGCCAGCAGCGTAAGCGAGCCTGAGCAGTTCTTC. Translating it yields CASSVSEPEQFF.

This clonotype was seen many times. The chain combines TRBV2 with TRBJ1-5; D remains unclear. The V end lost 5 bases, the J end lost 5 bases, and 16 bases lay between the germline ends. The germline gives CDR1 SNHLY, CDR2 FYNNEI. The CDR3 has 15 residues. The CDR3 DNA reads TGTGCCAGCAGTTTAAACAGCGGGCTCTATCAGCCCCAGCATTTT. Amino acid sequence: CASSLNSGLYQPQHF.

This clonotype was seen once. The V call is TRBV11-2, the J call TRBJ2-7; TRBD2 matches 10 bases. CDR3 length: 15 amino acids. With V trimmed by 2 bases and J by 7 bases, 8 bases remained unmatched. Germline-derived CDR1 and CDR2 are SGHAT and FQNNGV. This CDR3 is CASSLSGGAGREQYF. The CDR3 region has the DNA TGTGCCAGCAGCTTAAGCGGGGGGGCGGGCAGAGAGCAGTACTTC.

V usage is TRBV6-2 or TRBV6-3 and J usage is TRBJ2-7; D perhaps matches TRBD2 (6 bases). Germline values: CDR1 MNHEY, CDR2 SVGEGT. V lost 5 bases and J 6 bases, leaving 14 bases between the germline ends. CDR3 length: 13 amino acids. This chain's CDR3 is CASSETGTSEQYF. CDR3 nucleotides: TGTGCCAGCAGTGAGACGGGGACTTCCGAGCAGTACTTC.

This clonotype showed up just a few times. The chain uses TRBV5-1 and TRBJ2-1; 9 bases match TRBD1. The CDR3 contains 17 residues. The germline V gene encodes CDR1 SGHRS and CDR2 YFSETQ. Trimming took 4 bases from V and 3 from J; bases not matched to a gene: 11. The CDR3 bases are TGCGCCAGCAGCGTCTCCTTACCGGGACAGGGCTACAATGAGCAGTTCTTC. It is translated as CASSVSLPGQGYNEQFF.

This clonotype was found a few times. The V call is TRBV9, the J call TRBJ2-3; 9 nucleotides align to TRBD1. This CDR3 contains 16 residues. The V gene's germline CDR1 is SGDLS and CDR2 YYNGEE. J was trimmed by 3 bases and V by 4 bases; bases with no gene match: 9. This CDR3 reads CASSILSGTGTDTQYF. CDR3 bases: TGTGCCAGCAGCATCTTATCGGGGACAGGGACAGATACGCAGTATTTT.

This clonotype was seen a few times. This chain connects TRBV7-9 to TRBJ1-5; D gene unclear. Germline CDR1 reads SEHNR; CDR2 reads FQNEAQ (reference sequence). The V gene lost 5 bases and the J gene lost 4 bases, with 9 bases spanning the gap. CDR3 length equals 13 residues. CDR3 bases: TGTGCCAGCAGCCCCCTTCCAAATCAGCCCCAGCATTTT. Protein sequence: CASSPLPNQPQHF.

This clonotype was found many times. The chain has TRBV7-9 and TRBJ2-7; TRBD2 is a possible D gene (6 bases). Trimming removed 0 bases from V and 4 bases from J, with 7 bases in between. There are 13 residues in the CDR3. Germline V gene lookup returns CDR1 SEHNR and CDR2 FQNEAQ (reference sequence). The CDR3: CASSLAEGYEQYF. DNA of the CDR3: TGTGCCAGCAGCTTAGCGGAGGGATACGAGCAGTACTTC.

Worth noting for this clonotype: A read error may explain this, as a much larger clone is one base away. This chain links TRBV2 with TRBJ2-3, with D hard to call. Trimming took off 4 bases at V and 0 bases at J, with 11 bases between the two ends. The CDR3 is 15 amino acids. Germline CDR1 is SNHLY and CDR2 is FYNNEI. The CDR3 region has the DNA TGTGCCAGCAGTGTGGGCTCGAGGAGCACAGATACGCAGTATTTT. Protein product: CASSVGSRSTDTQYF.

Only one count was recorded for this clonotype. CDR3 amino acids: CASSTRRSGTNEKLFF. CDR3 DNA sequence: TGTGCCAGTAGTACCCGTCGTAGCGGAACTAATGAAAAACTGTTTTTT. The chain joins TRBV19 to TRBJ1-4; no clear D gene. Trimming removed 4 bases at V and 1 base at J, with 13 bases between. The CDR3 covers 16 residues. Germline CDR1 reads LNHDA; CDR2 reads SQIVND (reference sequence).

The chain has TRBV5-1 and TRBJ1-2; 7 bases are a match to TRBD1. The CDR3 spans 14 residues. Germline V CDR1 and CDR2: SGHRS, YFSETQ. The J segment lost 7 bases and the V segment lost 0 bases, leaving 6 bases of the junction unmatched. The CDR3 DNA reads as TGCGCCAGCAGCTTGGCCATCGGGGACAGTGGCTACACCTTC. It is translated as CASSLAIGDSGYTF.

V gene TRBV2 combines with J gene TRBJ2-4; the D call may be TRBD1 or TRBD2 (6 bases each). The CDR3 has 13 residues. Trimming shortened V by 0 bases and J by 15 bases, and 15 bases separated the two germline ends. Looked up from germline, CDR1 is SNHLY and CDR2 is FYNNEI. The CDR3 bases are TGTGCCAGCAGTGAAGCCTTGGGGGGCCCAGGGTACTTC. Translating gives CASSEALGGPGYF.

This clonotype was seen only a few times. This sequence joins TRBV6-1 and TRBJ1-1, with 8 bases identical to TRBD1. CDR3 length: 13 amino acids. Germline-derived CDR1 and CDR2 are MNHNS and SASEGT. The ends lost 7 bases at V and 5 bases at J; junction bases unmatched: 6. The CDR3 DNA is TGTGCCAGCACCTTAAACAGGGGGACTGAAGCTTTCTTT. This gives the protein CASTLNRGTEAFF.

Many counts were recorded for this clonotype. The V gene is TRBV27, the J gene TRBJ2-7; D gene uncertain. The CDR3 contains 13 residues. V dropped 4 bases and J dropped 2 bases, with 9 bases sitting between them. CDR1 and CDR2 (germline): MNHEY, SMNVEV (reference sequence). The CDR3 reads CASSYGQAYEQYF. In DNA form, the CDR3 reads TGTGCCAGCAGTTACGGGCAGGCCTACGAGCAGTACTTC.

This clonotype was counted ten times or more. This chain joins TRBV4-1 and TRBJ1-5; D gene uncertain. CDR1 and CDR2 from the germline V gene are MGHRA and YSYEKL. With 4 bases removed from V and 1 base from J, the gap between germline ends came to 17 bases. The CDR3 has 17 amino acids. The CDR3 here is CASSLWPRSASNQPQHF. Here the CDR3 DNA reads TGCGCCAGCAGCCTTTGGCCTAGGTCTGCCAGCAATCAGCCCCAGCATTTT.

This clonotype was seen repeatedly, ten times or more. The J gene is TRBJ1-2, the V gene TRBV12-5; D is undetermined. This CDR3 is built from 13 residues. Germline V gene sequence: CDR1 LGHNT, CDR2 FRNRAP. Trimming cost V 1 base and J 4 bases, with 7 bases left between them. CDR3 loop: CASGLGGGYGYTF. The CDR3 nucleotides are TGTGCTAGTGGTTTGGGTGGCGGCTATGGCTACACCTTC.